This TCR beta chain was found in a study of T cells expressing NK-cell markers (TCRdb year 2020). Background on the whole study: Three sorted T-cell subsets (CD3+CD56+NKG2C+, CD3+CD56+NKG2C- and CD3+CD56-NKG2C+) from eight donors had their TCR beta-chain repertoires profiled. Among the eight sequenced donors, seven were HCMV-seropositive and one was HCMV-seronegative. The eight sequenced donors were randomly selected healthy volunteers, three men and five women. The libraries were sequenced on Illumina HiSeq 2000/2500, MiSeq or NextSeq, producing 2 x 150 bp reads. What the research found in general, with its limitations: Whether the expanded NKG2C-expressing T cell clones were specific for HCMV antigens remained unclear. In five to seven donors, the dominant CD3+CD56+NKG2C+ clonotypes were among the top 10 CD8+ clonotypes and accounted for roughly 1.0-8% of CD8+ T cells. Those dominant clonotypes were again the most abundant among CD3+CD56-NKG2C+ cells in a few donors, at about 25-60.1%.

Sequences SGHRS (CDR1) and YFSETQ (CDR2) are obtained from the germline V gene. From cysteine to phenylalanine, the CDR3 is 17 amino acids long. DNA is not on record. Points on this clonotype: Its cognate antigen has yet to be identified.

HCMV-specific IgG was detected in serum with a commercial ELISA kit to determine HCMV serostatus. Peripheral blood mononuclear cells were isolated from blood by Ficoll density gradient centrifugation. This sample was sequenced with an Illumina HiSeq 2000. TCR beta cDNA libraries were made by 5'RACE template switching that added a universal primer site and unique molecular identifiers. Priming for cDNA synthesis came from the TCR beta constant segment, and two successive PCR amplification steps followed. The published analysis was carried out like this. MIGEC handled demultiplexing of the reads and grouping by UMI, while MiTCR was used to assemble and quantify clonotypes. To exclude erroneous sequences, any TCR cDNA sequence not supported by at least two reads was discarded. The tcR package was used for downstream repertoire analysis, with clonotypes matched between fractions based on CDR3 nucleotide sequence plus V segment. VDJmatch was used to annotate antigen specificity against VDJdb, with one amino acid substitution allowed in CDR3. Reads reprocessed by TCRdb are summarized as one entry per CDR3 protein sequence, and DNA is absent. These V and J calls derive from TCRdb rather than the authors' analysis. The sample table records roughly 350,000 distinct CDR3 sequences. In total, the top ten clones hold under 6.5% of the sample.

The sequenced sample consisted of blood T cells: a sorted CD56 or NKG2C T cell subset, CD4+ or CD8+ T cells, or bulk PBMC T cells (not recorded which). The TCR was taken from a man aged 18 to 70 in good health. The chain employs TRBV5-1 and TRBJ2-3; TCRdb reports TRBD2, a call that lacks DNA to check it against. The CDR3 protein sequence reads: CASSSGLAGPYTDTQYF.